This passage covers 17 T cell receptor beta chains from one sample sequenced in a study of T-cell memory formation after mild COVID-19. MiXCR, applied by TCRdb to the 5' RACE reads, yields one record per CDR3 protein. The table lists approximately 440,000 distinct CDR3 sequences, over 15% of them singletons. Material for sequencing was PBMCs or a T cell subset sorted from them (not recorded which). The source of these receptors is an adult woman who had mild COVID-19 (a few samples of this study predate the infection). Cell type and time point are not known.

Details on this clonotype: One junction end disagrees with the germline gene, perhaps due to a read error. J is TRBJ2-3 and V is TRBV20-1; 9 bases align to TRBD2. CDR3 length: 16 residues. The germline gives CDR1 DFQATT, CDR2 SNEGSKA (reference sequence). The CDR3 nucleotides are TGCAGTGCTAGAGATCCAGCGGGGGGCTACACAGATACGAAGTATTTT. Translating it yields CSARDPAGGYTDTKYF.

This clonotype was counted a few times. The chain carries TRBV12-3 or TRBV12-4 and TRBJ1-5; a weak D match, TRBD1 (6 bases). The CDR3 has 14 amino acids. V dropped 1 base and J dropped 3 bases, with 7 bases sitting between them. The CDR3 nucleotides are TGTGCCAGCAGTTTAGGGACAGTCAATCAGCCCCAGCATTTT. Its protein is CASSLGTVNQPQHF.

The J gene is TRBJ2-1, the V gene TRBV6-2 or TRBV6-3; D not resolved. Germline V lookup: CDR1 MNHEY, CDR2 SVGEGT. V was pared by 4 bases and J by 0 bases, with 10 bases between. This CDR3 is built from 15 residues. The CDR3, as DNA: TGTGCCAGCAGTTGGACCTCCTCCTCCTACAATGAGCAGTTCTTC. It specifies CASSWTSSSYNEQFF.

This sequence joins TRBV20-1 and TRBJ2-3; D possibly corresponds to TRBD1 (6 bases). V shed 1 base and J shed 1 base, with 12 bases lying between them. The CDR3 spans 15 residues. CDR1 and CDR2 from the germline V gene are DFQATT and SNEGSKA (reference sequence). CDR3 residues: CSARVNRAGTDTQYF. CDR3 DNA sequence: TGCAGTGCTAGAGTCAACAGGGCGGGCACAGATACGCAGTATTTT.

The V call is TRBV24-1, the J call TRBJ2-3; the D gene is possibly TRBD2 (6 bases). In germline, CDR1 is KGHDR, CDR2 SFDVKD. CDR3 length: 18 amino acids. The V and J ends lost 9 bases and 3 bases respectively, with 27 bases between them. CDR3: CATFEQPDLARSTDTQYF. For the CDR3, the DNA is TGTGCCACCTTCGAACAGCCCGACCTAGCGCGATCTACAGATACGCAGTATTTT.

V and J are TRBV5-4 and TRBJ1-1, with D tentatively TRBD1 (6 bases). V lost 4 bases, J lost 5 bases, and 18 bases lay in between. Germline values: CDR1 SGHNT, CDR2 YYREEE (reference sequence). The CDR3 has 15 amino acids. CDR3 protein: CASSPPQGSGTEAFF. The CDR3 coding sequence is TGTGCCAGCAGCCCCCCCCAGGGGTCTGGAACTGAAGCTTTCTTT.

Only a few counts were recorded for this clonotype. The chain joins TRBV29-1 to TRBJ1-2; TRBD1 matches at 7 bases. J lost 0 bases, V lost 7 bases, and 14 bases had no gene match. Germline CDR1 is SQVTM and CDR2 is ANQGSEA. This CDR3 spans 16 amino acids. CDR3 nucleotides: TGCAGCGACCTCAGGACAGGAGGGTTTTCTAACTATGGCTACACCTTC. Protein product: CSDLRTGGFSNYGYTF.

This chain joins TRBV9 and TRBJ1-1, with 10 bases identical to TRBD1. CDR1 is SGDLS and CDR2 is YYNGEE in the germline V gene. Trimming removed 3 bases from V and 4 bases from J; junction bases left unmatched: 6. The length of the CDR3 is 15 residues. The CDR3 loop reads CASSELTGGLTEAFF. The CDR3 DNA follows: TGTGCCAGCAGCGAACTGACAGGGGGCCTCACTGAAGCTTTCTTT.

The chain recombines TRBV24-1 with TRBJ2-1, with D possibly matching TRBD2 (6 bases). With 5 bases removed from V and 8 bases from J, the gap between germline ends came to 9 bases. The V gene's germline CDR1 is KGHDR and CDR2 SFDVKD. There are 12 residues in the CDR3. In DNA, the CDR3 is TGTGCCACCAGTGGGGGGACTTATGAGCAGTTCTTC. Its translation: CATSGGTYEQFF.

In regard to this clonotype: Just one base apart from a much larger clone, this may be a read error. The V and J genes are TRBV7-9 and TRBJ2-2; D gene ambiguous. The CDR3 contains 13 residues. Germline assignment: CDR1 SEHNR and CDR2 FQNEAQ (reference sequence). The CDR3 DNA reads TGTTCCAGCAGCTTAGTCGAAACCGGGGAGCTGTTTTTT. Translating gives CSSSLVETGELFF. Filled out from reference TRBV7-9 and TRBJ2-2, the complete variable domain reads DTGVSQNPRHKITKRGQNVTFRCDPISEHNRLYWYRQTLGQGPEFLTYFQNEAQLEKSRLLSDRFSAERPKGSFSTLEIQRTEQGDSAMYLCSSSLVETGELFFGEGSRLTVL.

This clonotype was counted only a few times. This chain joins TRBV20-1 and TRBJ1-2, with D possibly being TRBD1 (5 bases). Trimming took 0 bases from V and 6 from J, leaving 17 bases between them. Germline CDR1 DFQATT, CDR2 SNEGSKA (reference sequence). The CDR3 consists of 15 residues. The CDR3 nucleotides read TGCAGTGCTAGAGATTTAATGGGGCAGAAGGATGGCTACACCTTC. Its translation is CSARDLMGQKDGYTF.

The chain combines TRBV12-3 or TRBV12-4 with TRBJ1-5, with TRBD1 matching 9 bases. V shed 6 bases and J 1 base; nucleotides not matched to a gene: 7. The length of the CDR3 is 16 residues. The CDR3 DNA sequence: TGTGCCAGCAGAATTCACAGGGGGCCGAGCAATCAGCCCCAGCATTTT. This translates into CASRIHRGPSNQPQHF.

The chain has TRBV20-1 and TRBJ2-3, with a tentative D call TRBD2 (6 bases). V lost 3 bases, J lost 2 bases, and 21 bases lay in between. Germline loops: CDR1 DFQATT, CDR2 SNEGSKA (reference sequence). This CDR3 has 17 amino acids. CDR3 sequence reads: CSASNRERAAVTDTQYF. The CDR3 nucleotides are TGCAGTGCTAGCAACCGGGAGAGGGCTGCGGTCACAGATACGCAGTATTTT.

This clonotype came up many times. This CDR3 is CATQGQGNQPQHF. CDR3 nucleotides: TGTGCCACGCAGGGACAGGGCAATCAGCCCCAGCATTTT. The gene calls are TRBV24-1 and TRBJ1-5; 8 positions agree with TRBD1. V was pared by 10 bases and J by 2 bases, with 3 bases of the junction left unmatched. The CDR3 covers 13 residues. The germline V gene has CDR1 KGHDR and CDR2 SFDVKD.

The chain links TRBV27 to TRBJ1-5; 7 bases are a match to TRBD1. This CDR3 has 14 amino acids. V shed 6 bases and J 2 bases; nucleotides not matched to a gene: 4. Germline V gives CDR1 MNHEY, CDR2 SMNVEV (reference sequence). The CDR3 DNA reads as TGTGCCAGCAGATATACAGGGGGCAATCAGCCCCAGCATTTT. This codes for CASRYTGGNQPQHF.

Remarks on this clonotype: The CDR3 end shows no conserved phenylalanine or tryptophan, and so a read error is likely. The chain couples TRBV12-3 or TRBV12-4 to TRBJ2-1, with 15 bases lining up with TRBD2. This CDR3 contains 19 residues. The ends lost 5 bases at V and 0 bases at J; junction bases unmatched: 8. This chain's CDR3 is CASSTGLAGGLSSYNEQFL. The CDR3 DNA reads TGTGCCAGCAGTACGGGACTAGCGGGGGGTCTCAGCTCCTACAATGAGCAGTTCTTA.

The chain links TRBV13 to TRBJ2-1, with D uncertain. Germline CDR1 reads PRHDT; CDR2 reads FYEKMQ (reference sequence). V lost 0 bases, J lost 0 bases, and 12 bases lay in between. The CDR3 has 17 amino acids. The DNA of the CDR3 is TGTGCCAGCAGCTTAGGAGTGTACAAGAGCTCCTACAATGAGCAGTTCTTC. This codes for CASSLGVYKSSYNEQFF.